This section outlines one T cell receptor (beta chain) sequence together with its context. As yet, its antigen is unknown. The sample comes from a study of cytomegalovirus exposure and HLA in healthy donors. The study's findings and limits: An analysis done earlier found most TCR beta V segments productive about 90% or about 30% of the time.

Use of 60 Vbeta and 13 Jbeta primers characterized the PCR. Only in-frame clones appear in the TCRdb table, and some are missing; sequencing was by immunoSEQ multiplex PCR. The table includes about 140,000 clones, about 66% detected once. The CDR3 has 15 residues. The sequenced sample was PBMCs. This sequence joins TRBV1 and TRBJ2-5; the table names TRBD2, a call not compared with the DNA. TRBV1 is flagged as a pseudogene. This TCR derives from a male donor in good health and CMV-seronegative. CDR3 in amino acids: CTSGQRGAAGETQYF. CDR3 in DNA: TGCACCAGCGGGCAGCGGGGGGCCGCTGGGGAGACCCAGTACTTC.